The present entry profiles one T cell receptor (beta chain) with its context. Germline CDR1 is LNHDA and CDR2 is SQIVND (reference sequence). CDR3 size: 13 residues. The ends were cut back, 3 bases at V and 4 bases at J, with 10 bases in the middle. The data were taken from a study of blood T cell repertoires in COVID-19. Across the whole study: From the United States, Italy and Spain came samples of acute and convalescent COVID-19.

Using immunoSEQ multiplex PCR, the repertoire was profiled, and TCRdb retains in-frame clones only, with some absent. The table shows more than 300,000 clones, with about 88% occurring only once. The chain joins TRBV19 to TRBJ2-7, with a weak D call TRBD1 (5 bases). Sequencing was done on a sample of PBMCs or T cells enriched from blood (not recorded which). The receptor comes from a woman aged 18-30 years who had recovered from COVID-19. The CDR3 region is CASSIETDYEQYF. The CDR3 nucleotides read TGTGCCAGTAGTATTGAGACAGATTACGAGCAGTACTTC.